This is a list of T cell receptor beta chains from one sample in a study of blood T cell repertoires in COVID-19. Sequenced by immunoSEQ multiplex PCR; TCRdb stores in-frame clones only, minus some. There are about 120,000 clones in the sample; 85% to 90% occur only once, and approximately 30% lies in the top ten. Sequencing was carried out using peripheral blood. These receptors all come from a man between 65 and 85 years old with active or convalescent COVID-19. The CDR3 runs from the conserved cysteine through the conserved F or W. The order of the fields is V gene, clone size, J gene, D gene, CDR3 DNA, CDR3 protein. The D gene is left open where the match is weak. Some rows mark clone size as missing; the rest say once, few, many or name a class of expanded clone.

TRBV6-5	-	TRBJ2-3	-	TGTGCCAGCAGTTATGCCCCTCGGGGAACGCAGTATTTT	CASSYAPRGTQYF
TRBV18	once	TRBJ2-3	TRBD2	TGTGCCAGCTCACCGGCTAGCGGGAATGGAGATACGCAGTATTTT	CASSPASGNGDTQYF
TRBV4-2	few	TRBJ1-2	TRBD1	TGTGCCAGCAGCCAAGGGGACAGGGCCCAGGGCTACACCTTC	CASSQGDRAQGYTF
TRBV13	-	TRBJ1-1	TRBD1	TGTGCCAGCAGCTCCCGGACAGGGCAGAACACTGAAGCTTTCTTT	CASSSRTGQNTEAFF
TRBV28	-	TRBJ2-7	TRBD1	TGTGCCAGCAGTCCGGGACAGGGTTTGTGGGAGGCCTCTTACGAGCAGTACTTC	CASSPGQGLWEASYEQYF
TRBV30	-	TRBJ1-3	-	TGTGCCTGGAGAGGCGGGGGTCCGGGAAACACCATATATTTT	CAWRGGGPGNTIYF
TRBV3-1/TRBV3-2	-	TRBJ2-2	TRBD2	TGTGCCAGCAGGACGGGAGGCACCGGGGAGCTGTTTTTT	CASRTGGTGELFF
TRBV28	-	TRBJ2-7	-	TGTGCCAGCAGTTTCAGCGGACCCCTCTACGAGCAGTACTTC	CASSFSGPLYEQYF
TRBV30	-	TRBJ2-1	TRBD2	TGTGCCTGGATCTCGACGGGACTAGCGGGAGTTGAGCAGTTCTTC	CAWISTGLAGVEQFF
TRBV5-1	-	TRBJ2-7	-	TGCGCCAGCAGCACCGTCGATCGGGTCGCCTACGAGCAGTACTTC	CASSTVDRVAYEQYF
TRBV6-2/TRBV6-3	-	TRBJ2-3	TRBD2	TGTGCCAGCAGTTACCTAACTTGGGGCGGCTTTCTAGCGGGAAGCACAGATACGCAGTATTTT	CASSYLTWGGFLAGSTDTQYF
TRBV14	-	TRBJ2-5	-	TGTGCCAGCAGCCTAGACAGAATCCAAGAGACCCAGTACTTC	CASSLDRIQETQYF
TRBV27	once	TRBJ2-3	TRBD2	TGTGCCAGCAGTTTAAGGTCACGGGAGGATAGCACAGATACGCAGTATTTT	CASSLRSREDSTDTQYF
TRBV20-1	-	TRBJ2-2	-	TGCAGTGCTAGTGTTAGCGGAATGAACACCGGGGAGCTGTTTTTT	CSASVSGMNTGELFF
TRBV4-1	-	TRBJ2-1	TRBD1	TGCGCCAGCAGCCGAGCTCCCGGGACAGGGGGCTTGGACGACCACAATGAGCAGTTCTTC	CASSRAPGTGGLDDHNEQFF
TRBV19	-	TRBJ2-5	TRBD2	TGTGCCAGTAGTACTAGCGGGCGAGAGACCCAGTACTTC	CASSTSGRETQYF
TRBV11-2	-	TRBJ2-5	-	TGTGCCAGCAGCTCCACCTCCTCTAGCAGCGGGGAGACCCAGTACTTC	CASSSTSSSSGETQYF
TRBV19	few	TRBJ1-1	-	TGTGCCAGTATGGGGCCGTTGTGGACTGAAGCTTTCTTT	CASMGPLWTEAFF
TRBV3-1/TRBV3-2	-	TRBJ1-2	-	TGTGCCAGCAGCCAAGCCGGTATTAACTATGGCTACACCTTC	CASSQAGINYGYTF
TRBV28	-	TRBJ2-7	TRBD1	TGTGCCAGCAACCCGAGGGGGCTAGTTAGCTCCTACGAGCAGTACTTC	CASNPRGLVSSYEQYF
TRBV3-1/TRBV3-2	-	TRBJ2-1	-	TGTGCCAGCAGCCAAGATGAGGCTCGTGAGCAGTTCTTC	CASSQDEAREQFF
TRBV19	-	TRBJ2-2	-	TGTGCCAGTAGTACTCAGAAAGGGGAGCTGTTTTTT	CASSTQKGELFF
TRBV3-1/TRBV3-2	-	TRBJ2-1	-	TGTGCCAGCAGCCTCCAGTTCGATTACAATGAGCAGTTCTTC	CASSLQFDYNEQFF
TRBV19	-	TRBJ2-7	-	TGTGCCAGCTCAACCGGGACTGGCCAGTTCGAGCAGTACTTC	CASSTGTGQFEQYF
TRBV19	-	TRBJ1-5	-	TGTGCCAGTAGTACCCAGGTGACGAGCAATCAGCCCCAGCATTTT	CASSTQVTSNQPQHF
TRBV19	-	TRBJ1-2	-	TGTGCCAGTAGTATCTGGGGGCTTGGCTATGGCTACACCTTC	CASSIWGLGYGYTF
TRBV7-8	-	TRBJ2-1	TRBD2	TGTGCCAGCAGCTTGAGCGGGAGCCTCAATGAGCAGTTCTTC	CASSLSGSLNEQFF
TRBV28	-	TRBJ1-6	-	TGTGCCAGCAGGCCAGGGTTTCTGGGATCACCCCTCCACTTT	CASRPGFLGSPLHF
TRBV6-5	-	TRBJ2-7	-	TGTGCCAGCGAGGGGGGGTCCTCCTACGAGCAGTACTTC	CASEGGSSYEQYF
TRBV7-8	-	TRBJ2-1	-	TGTGCCAGCAGCTTAGATCTAGCAGCGTCCTACAATGAGCAGTTCTTC	CASSLDLAASYNEQFF
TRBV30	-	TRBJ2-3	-	TGTGCCTGGACAATCCCCTTTACTGGCACAGATACGCAGTATTTT	CAWTIPFTGTDTQYF
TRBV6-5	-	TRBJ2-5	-	TGTGCCAGCAGCCGGGGGTGGGGAGAGACCCAGTACTTC	CASSRGWGETQYF
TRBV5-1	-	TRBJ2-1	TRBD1	TGCGCCAGCAGCGCAGCGGACAGGGGCTCCTACAATGAGCAGTTCTTC	CASSAADRGSYNEQFF
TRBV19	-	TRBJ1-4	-	TGTGCCACGAAAGAACGCGGGGGATCGGGTGAAAAACTGTTTTTT	CATKERGGSGEKLFF
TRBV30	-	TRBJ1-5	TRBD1	TGTGCCTGGAGTGGGCCCCGGAGGGGGCGAAGGAATCAGCCCCAGCATTTT	CAWSGPRRGRRNQPQHF
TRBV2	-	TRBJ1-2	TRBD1	TGTGCCAGAAAGGGACAGGGCTCCCCCGGTGGCTACACCTTC	CARKGQGSPGGYTF
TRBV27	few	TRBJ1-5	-	TGTGCCAGCAGTATTTTCCCACCACGCTGGGACTCCAATCAGCCCCAGCATTTT	CASSIFPPRWDSNQPQHF
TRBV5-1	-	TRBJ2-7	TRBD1	TGCGCCAGCCATCCGGGACAGGGGGCGGGTGAGCAGTACTTC	CASHPGQGAGEQYF
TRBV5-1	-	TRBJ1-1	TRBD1	TGCGCCAGCAGCTTGACGGGACAGGGCCGTAGGGAAGCTTTCTTT	CASSLTGQGRREAFF
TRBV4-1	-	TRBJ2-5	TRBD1	TGCGCCAGCAGCCAAGAAGGGACAGGGGGACAAGAGACCCAGTACTTC	CASSQEGTGGQETQYF
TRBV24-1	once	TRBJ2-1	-	TGTGCCACCAGTGCTACCCGGGACTCTTACAATGAGCAGTTCTTC	CATSATRDSYNEQFF
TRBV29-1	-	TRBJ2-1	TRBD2	TGCAGCGCCCGACTAGCGGGAGCATTCAGTGAGCAGTTCTTC	CSARLAGAFSEQFF
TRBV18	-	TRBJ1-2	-	TGTGCCAGCTCACCATCGGGGGAGGGCTATGGCTACACCTTC	CASSPSGEGYGYTF
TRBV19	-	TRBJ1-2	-	TGTGCCAGTAGTATAGGCGTACAGGAGTATGGCTACACCTTC	CASSIGVQEYGYTF
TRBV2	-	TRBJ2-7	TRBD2	TGTGCCAGCAGGCGGGAGAACTACGAGCAGTACTTC	CASRRENYEQYF
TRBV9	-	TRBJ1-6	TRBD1	TGTGCCAGCAGTCCCCTGGACAGGGGGAATTCACCCCTCCACTTT	CASSPLDRGNSPLHF
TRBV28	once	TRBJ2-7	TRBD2	TGTGCCAGCAGTATTACTAGCGGGAGGGCCTACGAGCAGTACTTC	CASSITSGRAYEQYF